In this sample, the clone carrying this T cell receptor (beta chain) is medium-sized. Generated by immunoSEQ multiplex PCR, the TCRdb table keeps only in-frame clones and is missing some. The sample records about 9,500 clones, just under 30% being singletons. Germline lookup yields CDR1 LNHDA and CDR2 SQIVND (reference sequence). The CDR3 runs 16 residues. V was clipped by 7 bases and J by 1 base, with 17 bases between them. This record comes from a study of graft-versus-host responses after intestinal transplantation. Labeling with CFSE marked some 200,000 responder cells, which were plated with some 200,000 irradiated, violet-dye-labeled stimulator cells.

The chain combines TRBV19 with TRBJ1-5; tentatively, D is TRBD1 (5 bases). The sequencing here drew on alloreactive CD4+ T cells from a mixed lymphocyte reaction culture, taken before intestinal transplant. Subset specified: CFSE-low proliferating T cells sorted from roughly 6-day pre-transplant mixed lymphocyte reaction (GvH or HvG direction). The TCR was taken from a human patient who received an intestinal transplant. CDR3 residues: CASKRPGRDSNQPQHF. The CDR3 DNA reads TGTGCCAGTAAACGACCAGGAAGGGACAGCAATCAGCCCCAGCATTTT.